The present entry profiles one TCR beta chain with its context. This sample was taken from a study of blood T cell repertoires in COVID-19. Study in general: Sample material is recorded as cDNA or gDNA derived from T cells, B-cell-depleted T cells, or PBMCs.

The Seattle patients, enrolled during active infection, were followed longitudinally. In the authors' workflow: Amplification of reference gene primers provided the estimated nucleated cell counts. The repertoire was sequenced with immunoSEQ multiplex PCR; TCRdb's copy has only in-frame clones and lacks some. The D gene and trimming were derived from the DNA, and the V and J assignments and clone size from that table. Among 310,000 or so clones listed, about nine tenths were seen once. Sequencing input: peripheral blood. The sequence was collected from a woman in her thirties with COVID-19, enrolled during active disease.

In DNA form, the CDR3 reads TGTGCCAGCAGTGACCATACTAGCGAACAGACCCAGTACTTC. As protein: CASSDHTSEQTQYF. The chain uses TRBV25-1 and TRBJ2-5; 7 bases agree with TRBD2. Germline V gives CDR1 MGHDK, CDR2 SYGVNS. V lost 3 bases and J lost 6; bases outside the gene matches: 7. This CDR3 comprises 14 residues.